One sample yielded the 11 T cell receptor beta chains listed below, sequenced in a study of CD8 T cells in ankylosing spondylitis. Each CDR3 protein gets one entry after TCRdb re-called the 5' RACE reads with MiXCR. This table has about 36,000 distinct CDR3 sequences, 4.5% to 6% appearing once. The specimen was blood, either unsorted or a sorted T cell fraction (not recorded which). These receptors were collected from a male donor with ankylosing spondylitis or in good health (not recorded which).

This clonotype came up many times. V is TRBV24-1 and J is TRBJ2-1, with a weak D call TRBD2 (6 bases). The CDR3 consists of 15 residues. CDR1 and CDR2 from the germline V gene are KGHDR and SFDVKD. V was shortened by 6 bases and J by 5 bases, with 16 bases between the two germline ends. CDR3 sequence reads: CATSTGGTMNNEQFF. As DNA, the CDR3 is TGTGCCACCAGTACCGGAGGGACGATGAACAATGAGCAGTTCTTC.

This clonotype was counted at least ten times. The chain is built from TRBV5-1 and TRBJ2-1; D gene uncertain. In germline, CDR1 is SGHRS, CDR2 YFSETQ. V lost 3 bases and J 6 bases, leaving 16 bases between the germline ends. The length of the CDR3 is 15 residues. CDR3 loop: CASSSTIIGLNEQFF. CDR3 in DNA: TGCGCCAGCAGCTCCACCATCATCGGGCTCAATGAGCAGTTCTTC.

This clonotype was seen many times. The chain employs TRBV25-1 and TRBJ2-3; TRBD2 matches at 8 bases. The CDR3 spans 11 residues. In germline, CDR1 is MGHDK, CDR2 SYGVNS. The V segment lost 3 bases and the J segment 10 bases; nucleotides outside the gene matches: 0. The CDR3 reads CASSDGGAQYF. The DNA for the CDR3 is TGTGCCAGCAGTGACGGGGGGGCGCAGTATTTT.

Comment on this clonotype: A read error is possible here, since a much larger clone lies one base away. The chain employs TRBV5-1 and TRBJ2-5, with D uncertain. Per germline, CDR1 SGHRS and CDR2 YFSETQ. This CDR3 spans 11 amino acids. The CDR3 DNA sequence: TGCTCCAGCAGGTCACAAGAGACCCAGTACTTC. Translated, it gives CSSRSQETQYF.

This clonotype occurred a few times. Here the CDR3 reads CASSQRLAGGHEQFF. The CDR3 region has the DNA TGTGCCAGCAGCCAACGACTAGCGGGAGGGCATGAGCAGTTCTTC. The chain links TRBV14 to TRBJ2-1; 14 nucleotides match TRBD2. J was trimmed by 8 bases and V by 2 bases; bases with no gene match: 2. The CDR3 length is 15 residues. The germline V gene encodes CDR1 SGHDN and CDR2 FVKESK.

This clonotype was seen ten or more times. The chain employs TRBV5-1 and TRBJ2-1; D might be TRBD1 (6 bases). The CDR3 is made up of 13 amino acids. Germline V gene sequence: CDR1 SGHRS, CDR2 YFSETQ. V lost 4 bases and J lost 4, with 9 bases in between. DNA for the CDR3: TGCGCCAGCAGCATGGACAGTTACAATGAGCAGTTCTTC. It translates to CASSMDSYNEQFF.

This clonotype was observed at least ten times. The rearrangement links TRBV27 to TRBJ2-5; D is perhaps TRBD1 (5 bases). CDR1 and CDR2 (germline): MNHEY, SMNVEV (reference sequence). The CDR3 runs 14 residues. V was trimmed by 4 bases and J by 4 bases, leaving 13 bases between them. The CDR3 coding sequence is TGTGCCAGCAGTTCCCAGGGTGTATTAGAGACCCAGTACTTC. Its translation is CASSSQGVLETQYF.

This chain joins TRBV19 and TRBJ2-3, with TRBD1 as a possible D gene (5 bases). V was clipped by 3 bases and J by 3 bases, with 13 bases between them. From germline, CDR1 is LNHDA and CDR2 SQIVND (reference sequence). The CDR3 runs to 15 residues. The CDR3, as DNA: TGTGCCAGTAGTATCCAGGGAAAAGGTACAGATACGCAGTATTTT. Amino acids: CASSIQGKGTDTQYF.

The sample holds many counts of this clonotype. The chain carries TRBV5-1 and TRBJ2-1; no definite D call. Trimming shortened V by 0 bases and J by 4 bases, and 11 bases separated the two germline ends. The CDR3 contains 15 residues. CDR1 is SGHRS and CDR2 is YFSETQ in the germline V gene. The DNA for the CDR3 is TGCGCCAGCAGCTTGGTGGCAGAACCTTACAATGAGCAGTTCTTC. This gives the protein CASSLVAEPYNEQFF. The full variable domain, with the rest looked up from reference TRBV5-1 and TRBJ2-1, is KAGVTQTPRYLIKTRGQQVTLSCSPISGHRSVSWYQQTPGQGLQFLFEYFSETQRNKGNFPGRFSGRQFSNSRSEMNVSTLELGDSALYLCASSLVAEPYNEQFFGPGTRLTVL.

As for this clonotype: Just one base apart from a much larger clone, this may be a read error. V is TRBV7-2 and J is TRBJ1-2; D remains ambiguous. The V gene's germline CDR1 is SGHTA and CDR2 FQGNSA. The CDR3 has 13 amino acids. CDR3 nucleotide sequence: TGTGCCAACAGCTTGTGGCAGGTCTATGGCTACACCTTC. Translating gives CANSLWQVYGYTF. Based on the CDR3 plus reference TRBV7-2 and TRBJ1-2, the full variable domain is GAGVSQSPSNKVTEKGKDVELRCDPISGHTALYWYRQSLGQGLEFLIYFQGNSAPDKSGLPSDRFSAERTGGSVSTLTIQRTQQEDSAVYLCANSLWQVYGYTFGSGTRLTVV.

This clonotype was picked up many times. CDR3 residues: CASSLLLGSGYEQYF. The CDR3 DNA follows: TGTGCCAGCAGCTTACTTCTTGGGAGCGGGTACGAGCAGTACTTC. The chain couples TRBV7-2 to TRBJ2-7; D might be TRBD2 (6 bases). Trimming shortened V by 2 bases and J by 4 bases, and 15 bases separated the two germline ends. Per the germline V gene, CDR1 is SGHTA and CDR2 is FQGNSA. The CDR3 totals 15 residues.